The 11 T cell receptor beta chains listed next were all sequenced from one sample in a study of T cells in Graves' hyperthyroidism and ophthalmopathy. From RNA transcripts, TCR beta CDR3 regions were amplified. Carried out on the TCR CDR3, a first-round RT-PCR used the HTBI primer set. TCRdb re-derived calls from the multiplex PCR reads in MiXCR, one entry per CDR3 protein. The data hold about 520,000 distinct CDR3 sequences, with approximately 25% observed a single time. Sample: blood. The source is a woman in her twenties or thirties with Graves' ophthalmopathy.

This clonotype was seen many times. The CDR3 loop reads CASSLGGRSGTEAFF. CDR3 sequence (DNA): TGTGCCAGCAGTTTAGGCGGCAGGTCGGGCACTGAAGCTTTCTTT. The chain employs TRBV12-3 or TRBV12-4 and TRBJ1-1; D remains ambiguous. V lost 1 base and J lost 4, with 13 bases in between. The CDR3 spans 15 residues.

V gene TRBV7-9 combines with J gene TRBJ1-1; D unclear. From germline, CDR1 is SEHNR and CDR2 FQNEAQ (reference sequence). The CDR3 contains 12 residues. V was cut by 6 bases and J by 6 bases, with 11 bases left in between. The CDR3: CASSAPGPEAFF. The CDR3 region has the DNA TGTGCCAGCAGTGCCCCTGGCCCTGAAGCTTTCTTT.

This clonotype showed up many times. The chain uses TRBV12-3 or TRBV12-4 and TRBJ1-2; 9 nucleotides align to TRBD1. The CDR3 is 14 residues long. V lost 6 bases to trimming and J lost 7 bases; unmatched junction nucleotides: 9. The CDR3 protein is CASRATGGRGGYTF. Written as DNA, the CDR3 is TGTGCCAGCAGAGCTACAGGGGGCCGGGGTGGCTACACCTTC.

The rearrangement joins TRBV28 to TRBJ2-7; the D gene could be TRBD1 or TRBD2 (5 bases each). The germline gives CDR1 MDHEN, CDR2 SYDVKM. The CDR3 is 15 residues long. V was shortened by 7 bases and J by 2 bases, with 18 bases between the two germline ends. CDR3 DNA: TGTGCCAGCAACCCCTCCGGGACGGGAACCTACGAGCAGTACTTC. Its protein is CASNPSGTGTYEQYF.

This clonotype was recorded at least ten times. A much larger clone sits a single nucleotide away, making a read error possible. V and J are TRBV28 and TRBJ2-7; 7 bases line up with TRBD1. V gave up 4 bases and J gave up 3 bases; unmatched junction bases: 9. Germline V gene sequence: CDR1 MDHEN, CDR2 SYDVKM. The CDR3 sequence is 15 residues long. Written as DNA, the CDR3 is TGTGCCAGCAGTTGGGGACAGTTCAGGGGCTACGAGCAGTACTTC. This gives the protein CASSWGQFRGYEQYF.

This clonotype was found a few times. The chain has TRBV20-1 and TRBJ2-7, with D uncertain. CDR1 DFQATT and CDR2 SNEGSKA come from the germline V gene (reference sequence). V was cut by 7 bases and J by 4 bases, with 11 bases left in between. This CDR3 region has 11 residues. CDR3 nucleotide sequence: TGCAGTGGAAACGCGAATTACGAGCAGTACTTC. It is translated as CSGNANYEQYF.

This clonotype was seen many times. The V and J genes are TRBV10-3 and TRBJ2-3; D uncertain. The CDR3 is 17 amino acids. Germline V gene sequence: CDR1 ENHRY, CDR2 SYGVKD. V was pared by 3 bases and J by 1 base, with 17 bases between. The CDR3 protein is CAISEPLDGSRTDTQYF. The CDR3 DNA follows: TGTGCCATCAGTGAACCCTTGGACGGCTCGCGCACAGATACGCAGTATTTT.

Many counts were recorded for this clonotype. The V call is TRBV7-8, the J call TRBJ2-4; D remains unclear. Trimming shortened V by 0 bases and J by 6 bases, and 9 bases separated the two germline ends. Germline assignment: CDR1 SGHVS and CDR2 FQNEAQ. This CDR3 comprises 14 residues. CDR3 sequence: CASSLAGRLNIQYF. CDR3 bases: TGTGCCAGCAGCTTAGCAGGCAGACTAAACATTCAGTACTTC.

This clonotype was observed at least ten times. The CDR3 DNA sequence: TGTGCCAGCAGTTACTCCACCCGGGGGGGAAACACCGGGGAGCTGTTTTTT. It specifies CASSYSTRGGNTGELFF. The chain couples TRBV6-2 or TRBV6-3 to TRBJ2-2, with TRBD2 identical over 8 bases. Germline V gives CDR1 MNHEY, CDR2 SVGEGT. V shed 0 bases and J 2 bases; nucleotides not matched to a gene: 5. CDR3 length: 17 residues.

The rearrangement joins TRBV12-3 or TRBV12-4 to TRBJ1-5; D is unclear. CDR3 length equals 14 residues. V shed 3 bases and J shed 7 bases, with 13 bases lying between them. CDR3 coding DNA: TGTGCCAGCAGTTTTGTCGATCAGACGCAGCCCCAGCATTTT. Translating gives CASSFVDQTQPQHF.

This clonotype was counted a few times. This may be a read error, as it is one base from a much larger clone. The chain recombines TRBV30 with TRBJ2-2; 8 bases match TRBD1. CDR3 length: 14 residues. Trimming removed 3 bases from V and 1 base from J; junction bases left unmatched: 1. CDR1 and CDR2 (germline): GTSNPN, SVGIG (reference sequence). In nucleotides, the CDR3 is TGTGCCTGGAGAGGGACAGGGAACACCGGGGAGCTGTTTTTT. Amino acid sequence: CAWRGTGNTGELFF.